The 18 T cell receptor beta chains presented below share a single source sample, sequenced in a study of blood T cell repertoires in COVID-19. Clones were read by immunoSEQ multiplex PCR, and TCRdb kept only the in-frame ones, dropping some. The table shows under 75,000 clones, with 86% occurring only once. Specimen: peripheral blood. Source of these receptors: a man between 25 and 39 years old with acute or convalescent COVID-19.

The chain recombines TRBV6-6 with TRBJ1-5, with no clear D. The CDR3 spans 14 residues. Germline assignment: CDR1 MNHNY and CDR2 SVGAGI (reference sequence). With 7 bases removed from V and 4 bases from J, the gap between germline ends came to 14 bases. CDR3 in amino acids: CASNLDGKNQPQHF. The DNA of the CDR3 is TGTGCCAGCAATTTGGACGGGAAGAATCAGCCCCAGCATTTT.

V is TRBV5-1 and J is TRBJ1-4, with TRBD1 as a possible D gene (5 bases). The CDR3 sequence is 12 residues long. Trimming shortened V by 2 bases and J by 7 bases, and 6 bases separated the two germline ends. CDR1 and CDR2 from the germline V gene are SGHRS and YFSETQ. The CDR3 DNA reads as TGCGCCAGCAGCTTCCAGGGTGAAAAACTGTTTTTT. Protein: CASSFQGEKLFF.

The rearrangement uses TRBV5-1 and TRBJ2-3, with 7 bases fitting TRBD1. This CDR3 is 16 amino acids long. The V gene's germline CDR1 is SGHRS and CDR2 YFSETQ. Germline trimming cut 4 bases from V and 6 bases from J; bases unmatched to any gene: 14. For the CDR3, the DNA is TGCGCCAGCAGCCCCCAGCCCAGAGGGGGCATTGATACGCAGTATTTT. Its protein product is CASSPQPRGGIDTQYF.

The chain links TRBV2 to TRBJ1-2; no clear D. V lost 1 base to trimming and J lost 3 bases, with 9 bases between them. Germline V lookup: CDR1 SNHLY, CDR2 FYNNEI. This CDR3 has 14 amino acids. CDR3 bases: TGTGCCAGCAGTGAAGATGGCGGGGACTATGGCTACACCTTC. This gives the protein CASSEDGGDYGYTF. The full variable domain, with the rest looked up from reference TRBV2 and TRBJ1-2, is EPEVTQTPSHQVTQMGQEVILRCVPISNHLYFYWYRQILGQKVEFLVSFYNNEISEKSEIFDDQFSVERPDGSNFTLKIRSTKLEDSAMYFCASSEDGGDYGYTFGSGTRLTVV.

CDR3 in amino acids: CASRFGTSEAFF. The CDR3 nucleotides are TGTGCCAGCAGGTTCGGGACAAGTGAAGCTTTCTTT. This sequence joins TRBV2 and TRBJ1-1; D might be TRBD1 (6 bases). V was shortened by 6 bases and J by 7 bases, with 12 bases between the two germline ends. There are 12 residues in the CDR3. The V gene's germline CDR1 is SNHLY and CDR2 FYNNEI.

The table lists this clone with a count of one. The chain employs TRBV6-6 and TRBJ1-1, with D hard to call. Germline assignment: CDR1 MNHNY and CDR2 SVGAGI (reference sequence). This CDR3 has 12 amino acids. Between the trimmed V and J ends, which lost 6 bases and 4 bases, there was a span of 9 bases. The DNA for the CDR3 is TGTGCCAGCAGCCGGGGTGGCACTGAAGCTTTCTTT. Amino acids: CASSRGGTEAFF.

The genes are TRBV5-4 and TRBJ1-2; D is unresolved. Germline CDR1 is SGHNT and CDR2 is YYREEE (reference sequence). The V end was cut by 1 base, the J end by 1 base, with 26 bases between. The CDR3 runs 20 residues. The CDR3 nucleotides are TGTGCCAGCAGCTTGACGTTCGCGGGTCCGGCGGCCATGGGTAACTATGGCTACACCTTC. It yields the protein CASSLTFAGPAAMGNYGYTF. The variable domain in full, with the rest retrieved from reference TRBV5-4 and TRBJ1-2, is ETGVTQSPTHLIKTRGQQVTLRCSSQSGHNTVSWYQQALGQGPQFIFQYYREEENGRGNFPPRFSGLQFPNYSSELNVNALELDDSALYLCASSLTFAGPAAMGNYGYTFGSGTRLTVV.

The chain joins TRBV5-5 to TRBJ2-2; D gene uncertain. CDR1 SGHKS and CDR2 YYEKEE come from the germline V gene (reference sequence). CDR3 length: 16 amino acids. V was cut by 0 bases and J by 0 bases, with 9 bases left in between. CDR3 loop: CASSLGAVTNTGELFF. In nucleotides, the CDR3 is TGTGCCAGCAGCTTGGGGGCCGTGACGAACACCGGGGAGCTGTTTTTT.

This chain joins TRBV19 and TRBJ2-3; 8 bases align to TRBD1. CDR1 LNHDA and CDR2 SQIVND come from the germline V gene (reference sequence). After removal of 1 base from V and 0 bases from J, the junction contained 0 bases not matched to a gene. The CDR3 loop spans 15 amino acids. The DNA for the CDR3 is TGTGCCAGTAGTATAGGGACAGGGAGCACAGATACGCAGTATTTT. This sequence encodes CASSIGTGSTDTQYF.

The chain couples TRBV7-2 to TRBJ1-1; 7 bases line up with TRBD1. V lost 5 bases, J lost 4 bases, and 10 bases stayed unmatched. The CDR3 has 15 residues. The germline gives CDR1 SGHTA, CDR2 FQGNSA. DNA for the CDR3: TGTGCCAGCAGCCCTTGGACAGGTAGGACCACTGAAGCTTTCTTT. Its protein product is CASSPWTGRTTEAFF.

The chain is built from TRBV11-3 and TRBJ2-3, with D possibly matching TRBD1 (6 bases). Germline assignment: CDR1 SGHNT and CDR2 YENEEA. This CDR3 region has 15 residues. V lost 1 base to trimming and J lost 0 bases, with 8 bases between them. The CDR3 DNA follows: TGTGCCAGCAGCTTAGTAGGGGGAAGCACAGATACGCAGTATTTT. Translating it yields CASSLVGGSTDTQYF.

This chain connects TRBV5-5 to TRBJ1-5; a weak D match, TRBD1 (5 bases). The V end was cut by 4 bases, the J end by 7 bases, with 15 bases between. This CDR3 has 14 residues. CDR1 SGHKS and CDR2 YYEKEE come from the germline V gene (reference sequence). CDR3 bases: TGTGCCAGCAGCCGGGCGGGGGAGAGGCAGCCCCAGCATTTT. Translation: CASSRAGERQPQHF.

V and J are TRBV30 and TRBJ2-6, with D possibly TRBD2 on 6 matching bases. The CDR3 is 15 residues long. Germline CDR1 and CDR2: GTSNPN and SVGIG (reference sequence). Deletions cut 0 bases from V and 1 base from J, with 7 bases between. CDR3 sequence: CAWSVGTSGANVLTF. Written as DNA, the CDR3 is TGTGCCTGGAGTGTGGGGACTTCTGGGGCCAACGTCCTGACTTTC. The whole variable domain, filled in from reference TRBV30 and TRBJ2-6, reads SQTIHQWPATLVQPVGSPLSLECTVEGTSNPNLYWYRQAAGRGLQLLFYSVGIGQISSEVPQNLSASRPQDRQFILSSKKLLLSDSGFYLCAWSVGTSGANVLTFGAGSRLTVL.

V usage is TRBV11-2 and J usage is TRBJ1-1; D perhaps matches TRBD1 (6 bases). CDR3 size: 15 residues. Germline V gene data show CDR1 as SGHAT and CDR2 as FQNNGV. V lost 5 bases and J 1 base, leaving 14 bases between the germline ends. Here the CDR3 DNA reads TGTGCCAGCAGCCCGCGACAGGTTGAGAACACTGAAGCTTTCTTT. It encodes CASSPRQVENTEAFF.

The V call is TRBV18, the J call TRBJ1-2, with 9 bases matching TRBD1. The CDR3 spans 17 residues. J lost 4 bases, V lost 3 bases, and 12 bases had no gene match. Germline-derived CDR1 and CDR2 are KGHSH and LQKENI. CDR3 amino acids: CASSPQMADRGSYGYTF. The CDR3, as DNA: TGTGCCAGCTCACCCCAAATGGCGGACAGGGGCTCCTATGGCTACACCTTC.

A word on this clone: The same CDR3 arises from other DNA sequences in this sample as well. The chain is built from TRBV7-8 and TRBJ2-3; D unresolved. Per the germline V gene, CDR1 is SGHVS and CDR2 is FQNEAQ. The V and J ends lost 1 base and 2 bases respectively, with 13 bases between them. The CDR3 is 16 residues long. As DNA, the CDR3 is TGTGCCAGCAGCTTAGTTACGGGTTTGGCCACAGATACGCAGTATTTT. It yields the protein CASSLVTGLATDTQYF.

V gene TRBV9 combines with J gene TRBJ2-1, with TRBD1 matching 7 bases. Germline-derived CDR1 and CDR2 are SGDLS and YYNGEE. J was trimmed by 0 bases and V by 3 bases; bases with no gene match: 3. The CDR3 runs to 15 residues. CDR3 nucleotide sequence: TGTGCCAGCAGCGCGACAGGGAGCTCCTACAATGAGCAGTTCTTC. This translates into CASSATGSSYNEQFF.

This clone was seen a single time. The genes are TRBV25-1 and TRBJ1-1; TRBD1 is a possible D gene (6 bases). CDR3 length: 15 residues. Germline V gene data show CDR1 as MGHDK and CDR2 as SYGVNS. V lost 3 bases to trimming and J lost 1 base, with 12 bases between them. The CDR3 DNA is TGTGCCAGCAGTGATTTGACAGGAGGGAACACTGAAGCTTTCTTT. This gives the protein CASSDLTGGNTEAFF.